This T cell receptor beta chain was captured in a study of neurological immune-mediated disorders. Study-level results: HTLV-1-associated myelopathy led in TCR clonal expansion, while multiple sclerosis ranked lowest, below healthy controls. CDR3 amino acid sequences found in expanded clones were never shared across subjects, suggesting private repertoires in all groups.

This clonotype came up many times. The antigen is unknown. 5'RACE with 10-nucleotide random UMIs generated the cDNA. TCRdb re-called the 5' RACE reads with MiXCR, one entry per CDR3 protein. Of about 18,000 distinct CDR3 sequences listed, 14% are singletons. Libraries from sorted cells each used about 990,000 CD4+ or CD8+ T cells. The germline gives CDR1 DFQATT, CDR2 SNEGSKA (reference sequence). The V end was cut by 1 base, the J end by 10 bases, with 13 bases between. This CDR3 region has 12 residues. The gene calls are TRBV20-1 and TRBJ1-2; TRBD1 is a possible D gene (5 bases). The sample consisted of CD4+ T cells from blood. The source is a woman aged 60 to 75 with HTLV-1-associated myelopathy (HAM/TSP). The CDR3 sequence: CSARGQGIDYTF. In DNA form, the CDR3 reads TGCAGTGCTAGAGGCCAGGGAATAGACTACACCTTC.